This TCR beta chain was identified during a study of CD8+ T cells in alopecia areata. Study-wide context: For 6 to 18 months, tofacitinib was taken, and 6 months off drug followed.

Alopecia areata patients had lesional scalp punch biopsies and peripheral blood taken from them. Sorting of PBMCs yielded the CD4+ and CD8+ T cells. TCR sequencing used cDNA made by reverse transcription of extracted RNA. Using immunoSEQ multiplex PCR, the repertoire was profiled, and TCRdb retains in-frame clones only, with some absent. The sample has hundreds of thousands of clones, 50% to 60% seen once. CDR3 length: 12 amino acids. Germline-derived CDR1 and CDR2 are MGHDK and SYGVNS. The V end was cut by 5 bases, the J end by 8 bases, with 12 bases between. The V gene is TRBV25-1, the J gene TRBJ1-2; D may be TRBD1 (5 bases). The TCR was taken from a human donor with alopecia areata. Sequencing was performed on CD4+ T cells sorted from blood, taken at week 0. The CDR3, as DNA: TGTGCCAGCAGTCCCGGGGGAGGAGGCTACACCTTC. Translation: CASSPGGGGYTF.